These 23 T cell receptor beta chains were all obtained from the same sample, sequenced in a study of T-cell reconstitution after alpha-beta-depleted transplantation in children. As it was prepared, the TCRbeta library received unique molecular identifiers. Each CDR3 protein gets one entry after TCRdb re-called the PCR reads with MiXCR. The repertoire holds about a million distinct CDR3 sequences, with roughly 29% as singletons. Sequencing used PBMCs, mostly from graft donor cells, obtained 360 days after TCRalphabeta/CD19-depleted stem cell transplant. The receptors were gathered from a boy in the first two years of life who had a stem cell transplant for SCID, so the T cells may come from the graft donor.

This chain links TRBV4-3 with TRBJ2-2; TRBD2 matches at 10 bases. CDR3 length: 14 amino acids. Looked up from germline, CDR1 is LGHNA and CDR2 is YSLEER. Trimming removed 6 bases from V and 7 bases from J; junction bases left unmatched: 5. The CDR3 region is CASSTSGVFGELFF. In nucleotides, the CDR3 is TGCGCCAGCAGTACTAGCGGGGTCTTCGGGGAGCTGTTTTTT.

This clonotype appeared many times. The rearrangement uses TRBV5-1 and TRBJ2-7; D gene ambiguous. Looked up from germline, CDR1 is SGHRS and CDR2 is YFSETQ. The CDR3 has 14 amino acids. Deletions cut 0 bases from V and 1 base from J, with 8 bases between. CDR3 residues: CASSLGKGSYEQYF. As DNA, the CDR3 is TGCGCCAGCAGCTTGGGAAAGGGATCCTACGAGCAGTACTTC.

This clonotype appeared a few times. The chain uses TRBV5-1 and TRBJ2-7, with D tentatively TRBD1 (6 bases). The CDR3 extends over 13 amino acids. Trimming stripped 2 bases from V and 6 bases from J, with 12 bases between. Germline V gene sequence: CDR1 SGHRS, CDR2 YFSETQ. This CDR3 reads CASSLPQGIEQYF. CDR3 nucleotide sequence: TGCGCCAGCAGCTTACCCCAGGGGATCGAGCAGTACTTC. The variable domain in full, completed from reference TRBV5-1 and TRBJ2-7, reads KAGVTQTPRYLIKTRGQQVTLSCSPISGHRSVSWYQQTPGQGLQFLFEYFSETQRNKGNFPGRFSGRQFSNSRSEMNVSTLELGDSALYLCASSLPQGIEQYFGPGTRLTVT.

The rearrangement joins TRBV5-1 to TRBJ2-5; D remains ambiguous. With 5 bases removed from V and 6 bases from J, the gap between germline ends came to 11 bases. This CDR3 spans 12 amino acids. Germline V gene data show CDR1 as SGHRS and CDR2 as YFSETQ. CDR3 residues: CASSIDHQTQYF. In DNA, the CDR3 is TGCGCCAGCAGTATAGACCACCAGACCCAGTACTTC.

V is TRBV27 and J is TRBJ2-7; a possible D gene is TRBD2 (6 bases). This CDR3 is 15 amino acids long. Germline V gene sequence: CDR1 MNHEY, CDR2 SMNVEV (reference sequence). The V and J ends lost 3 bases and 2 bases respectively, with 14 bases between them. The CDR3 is CASSFAGNGAYEQYF. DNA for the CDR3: TGTGCCAGCAGTTTCGCGGGGAACGGGGCCTACGAGCAGTACTTC.

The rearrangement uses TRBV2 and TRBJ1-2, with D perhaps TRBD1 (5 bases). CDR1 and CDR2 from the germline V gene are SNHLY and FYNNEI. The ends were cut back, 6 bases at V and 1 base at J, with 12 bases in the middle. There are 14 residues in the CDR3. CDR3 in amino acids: CASSQLQVNYGYTF. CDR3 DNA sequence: TGTGCCAGCAGCCAACTACAGGTTAACTATGGCTACACCTTC.

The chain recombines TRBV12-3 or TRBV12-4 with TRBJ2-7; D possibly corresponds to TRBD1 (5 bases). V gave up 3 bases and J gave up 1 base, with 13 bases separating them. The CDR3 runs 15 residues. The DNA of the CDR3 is TGTGCCAGCAGTTTCACGGCAGGGTCTTCCTACGAGCAGTACTTC. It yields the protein CASSFTAGSSYEQYF.

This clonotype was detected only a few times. The CDR3 loop reads CASSLDPRGGYGYTF. In DNA form, the CDR3 reads TGTGCCAGCAGTTTAGACCCTCGGGGAGGCTATGGCTACACCTTC. The chain is built from TRBV12-3 or TRBV12-4 and TRBJ1-2, with D uncertain. This CDR3 region has 15 residues. Trimming took off 1 base at V and 4 bases at J, with 13 bases between the two ends.

CDR3 nucleotides: TGTGCCACCCGGGGACAAGGCTCTGGGGCCAACGTCCTGACTTTC. Residues: CATRGQGSGANVLTF. The chain employs TRBV12-3 or TRBV12-4 and TRBJ2-6, with D possibly TRBD1 on 6 matching bases. V lost 10 bases, J lost 0 bases, and 13 bases lay in between. CDR3 length: 15 residues.

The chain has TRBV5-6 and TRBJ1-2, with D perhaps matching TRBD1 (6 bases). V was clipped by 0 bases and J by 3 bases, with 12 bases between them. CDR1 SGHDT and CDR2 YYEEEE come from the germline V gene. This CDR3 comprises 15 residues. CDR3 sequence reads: CASSLAAGAHYGYTF. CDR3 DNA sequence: TGTGCCAGCAGCTTGGCCGCGGGGGCTCACTATGGCTACACCTTC.

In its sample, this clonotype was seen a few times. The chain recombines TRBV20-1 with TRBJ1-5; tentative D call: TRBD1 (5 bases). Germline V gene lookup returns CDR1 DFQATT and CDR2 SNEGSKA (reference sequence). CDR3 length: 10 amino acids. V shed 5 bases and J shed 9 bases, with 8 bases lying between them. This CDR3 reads CSAWGPPQHF. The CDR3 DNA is TGCAGTGCTTGGGGCCCGCCCCAGCATTTT.

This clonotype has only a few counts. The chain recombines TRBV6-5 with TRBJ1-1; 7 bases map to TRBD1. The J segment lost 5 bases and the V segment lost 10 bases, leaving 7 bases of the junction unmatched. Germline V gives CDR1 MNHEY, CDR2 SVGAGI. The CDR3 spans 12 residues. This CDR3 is CATRQGWTEAFF. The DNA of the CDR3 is TGTGCCACCCGACAGGGATGGACTGAAGCTTTCTTT.

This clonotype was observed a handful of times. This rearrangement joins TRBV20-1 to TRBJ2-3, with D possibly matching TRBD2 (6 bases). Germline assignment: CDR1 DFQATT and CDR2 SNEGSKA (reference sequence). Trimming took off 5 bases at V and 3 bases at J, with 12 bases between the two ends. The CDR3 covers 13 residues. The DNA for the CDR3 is TGCAGTGCTCCGAGGAGGGAAACAGATACGCAGTATTTT. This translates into CSAPRRETDTQYF.

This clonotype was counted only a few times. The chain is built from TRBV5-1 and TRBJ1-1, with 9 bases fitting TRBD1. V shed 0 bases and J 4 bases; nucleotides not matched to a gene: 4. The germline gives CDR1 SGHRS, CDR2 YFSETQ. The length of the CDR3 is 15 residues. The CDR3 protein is CASSLGGQGATEAFF. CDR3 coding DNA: TGCGCCAGCAGCTTGGGGGGACAGGGAGCCACTGAAGCTTTCTTT.

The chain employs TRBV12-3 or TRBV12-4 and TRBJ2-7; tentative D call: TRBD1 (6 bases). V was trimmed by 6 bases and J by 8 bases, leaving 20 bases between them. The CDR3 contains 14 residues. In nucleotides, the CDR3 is TGTGCCAGCAGCGCCCGGGACAAGGGACCCCAGCAGTACTTC. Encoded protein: CASSARDKGPQQYF.

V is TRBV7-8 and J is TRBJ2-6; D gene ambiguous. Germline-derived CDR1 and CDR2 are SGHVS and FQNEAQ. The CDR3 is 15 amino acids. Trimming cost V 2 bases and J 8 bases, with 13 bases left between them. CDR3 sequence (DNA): TGTGCCAGCAGCTTAAAGTACTCACGTCCCAACGTCCTGACTTTC. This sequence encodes CASSLKYSRPNVLTF.

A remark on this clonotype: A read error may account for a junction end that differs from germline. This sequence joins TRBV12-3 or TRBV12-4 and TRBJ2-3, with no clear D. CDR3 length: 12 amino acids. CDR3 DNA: TGTGCCAGCAGCCCCCTCCCCGGTCCCCCCCTTTTT. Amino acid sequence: CASSPLPGPPLF.

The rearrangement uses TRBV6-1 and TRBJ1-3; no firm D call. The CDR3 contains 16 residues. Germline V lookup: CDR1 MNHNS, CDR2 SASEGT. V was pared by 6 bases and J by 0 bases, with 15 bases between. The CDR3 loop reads CASSPNRRSSGNTIYF. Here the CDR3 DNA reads TGTGCCAGCAGCCCTAACAGAAGAAGCTCTGGAAACACCATATATTTT.

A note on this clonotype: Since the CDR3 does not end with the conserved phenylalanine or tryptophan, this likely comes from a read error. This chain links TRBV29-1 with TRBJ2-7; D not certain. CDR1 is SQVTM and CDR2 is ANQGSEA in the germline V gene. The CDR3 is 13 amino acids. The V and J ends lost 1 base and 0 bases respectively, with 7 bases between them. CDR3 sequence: CSVEAPDSYEQYS. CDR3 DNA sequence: TGCAGCGTTGAAGCACCGGACTCCTACGAGCAGTACTCC.

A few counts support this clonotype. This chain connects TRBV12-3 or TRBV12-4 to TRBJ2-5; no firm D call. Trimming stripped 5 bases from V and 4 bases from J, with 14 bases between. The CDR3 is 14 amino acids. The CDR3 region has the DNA TGTGCCAGCAGTCGCATGGCAACGGGAGAGACCCAGTACTTC. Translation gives CASSRMATGETQYF.

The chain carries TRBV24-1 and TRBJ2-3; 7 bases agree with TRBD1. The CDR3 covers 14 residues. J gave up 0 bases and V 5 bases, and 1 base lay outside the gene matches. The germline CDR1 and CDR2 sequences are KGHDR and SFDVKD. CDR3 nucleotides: TGTGCCACCAGTGGGGGACAGAGCACAGATACGCAGTATTTT. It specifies CATSGGQSTDTQYF.

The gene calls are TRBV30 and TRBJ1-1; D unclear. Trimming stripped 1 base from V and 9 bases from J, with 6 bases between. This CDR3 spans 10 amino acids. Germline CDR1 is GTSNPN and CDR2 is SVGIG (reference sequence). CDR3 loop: CAWSEVQAFF. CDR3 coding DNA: TGTGCCTGGAGTGAAGTGCAAGCTTTCTTT.

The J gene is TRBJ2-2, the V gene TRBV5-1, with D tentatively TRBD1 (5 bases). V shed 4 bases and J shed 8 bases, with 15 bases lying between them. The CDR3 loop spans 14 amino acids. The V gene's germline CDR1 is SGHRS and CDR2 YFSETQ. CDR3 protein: CASSPDIGLGELFF. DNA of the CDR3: TGCGCCAGCAGCCCGGACATAGGGTTGGGGGAGCTGTTTTTT. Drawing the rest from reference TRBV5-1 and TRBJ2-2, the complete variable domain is KAGVTQTPRYLIKTRGQQVTLSCSPISGHRSVSWYQQTPGQGLQFLFEYFSETQRNKGNFPGRFSGRQFSNSRSEMNVSTLELGDSALYLCASSPDIGLGELFFGEGSRLTVL.